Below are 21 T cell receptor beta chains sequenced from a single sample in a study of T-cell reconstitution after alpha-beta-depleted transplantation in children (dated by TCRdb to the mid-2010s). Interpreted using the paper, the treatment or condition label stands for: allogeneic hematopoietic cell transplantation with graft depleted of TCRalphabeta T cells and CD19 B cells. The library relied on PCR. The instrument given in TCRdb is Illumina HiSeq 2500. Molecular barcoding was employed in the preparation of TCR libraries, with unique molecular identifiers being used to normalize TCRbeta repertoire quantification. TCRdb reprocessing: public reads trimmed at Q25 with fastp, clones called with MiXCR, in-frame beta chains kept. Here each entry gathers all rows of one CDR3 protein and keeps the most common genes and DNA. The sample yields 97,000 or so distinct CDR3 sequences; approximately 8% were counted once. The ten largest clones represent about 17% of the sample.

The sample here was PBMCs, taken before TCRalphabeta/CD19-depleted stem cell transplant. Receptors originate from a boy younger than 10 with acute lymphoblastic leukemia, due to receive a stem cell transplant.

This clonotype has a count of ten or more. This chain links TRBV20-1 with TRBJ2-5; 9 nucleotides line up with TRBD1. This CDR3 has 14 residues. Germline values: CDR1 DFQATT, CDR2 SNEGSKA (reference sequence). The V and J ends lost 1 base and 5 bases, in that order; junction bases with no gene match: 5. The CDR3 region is CSARGTGGWETQYF. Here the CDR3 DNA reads TGCAGTGCTAGAGGAACAGGGGGCTGGGAGACCCAGTACTTC.

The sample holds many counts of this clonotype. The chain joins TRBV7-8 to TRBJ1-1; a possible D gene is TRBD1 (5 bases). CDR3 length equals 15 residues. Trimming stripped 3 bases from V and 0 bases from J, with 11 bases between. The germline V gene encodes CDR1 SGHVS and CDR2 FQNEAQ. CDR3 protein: CASSLTEGMNTEAFF. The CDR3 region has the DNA TGTGCCAGCAGCTTGACAGAAGGAATGAACACTGAAGCTTTCTTT.

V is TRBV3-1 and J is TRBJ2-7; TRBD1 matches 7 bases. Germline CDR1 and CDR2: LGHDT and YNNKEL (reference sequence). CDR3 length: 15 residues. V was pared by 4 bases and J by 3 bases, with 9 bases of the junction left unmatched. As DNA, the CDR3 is TGTGCCAGCAGCCTCCGACAGGGAAGGGGCTACGAGCAGTACTTC. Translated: CASSLRQGRGYEQYF.

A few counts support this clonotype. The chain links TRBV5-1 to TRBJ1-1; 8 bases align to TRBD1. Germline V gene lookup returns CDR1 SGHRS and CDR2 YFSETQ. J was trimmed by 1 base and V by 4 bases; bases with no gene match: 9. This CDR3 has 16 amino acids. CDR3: CASSATGGLRNTEAFF. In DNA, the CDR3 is TGCGCCAGCAGCGCTACAGGGGGGCTAAGGAACACTGAAGCTTTCTTT. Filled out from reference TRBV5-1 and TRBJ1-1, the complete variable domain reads KAGVTQTPRYLIKTRGQQVTLSCSPISGHRSVSWYQQTPGQGLQFLFEYFSETQRNKGNFPGRFSGRQFSNSRSEMNVSTLELGDSALYLCASSATGGLRNTEAFFGQGTRLTVV.

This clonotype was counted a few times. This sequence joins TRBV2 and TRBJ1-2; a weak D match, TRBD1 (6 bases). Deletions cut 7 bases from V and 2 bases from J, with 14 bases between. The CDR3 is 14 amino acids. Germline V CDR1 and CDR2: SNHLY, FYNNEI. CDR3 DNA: TGTGCCAGCACGGGGGGCGCAGGCAACTATGGCTACACCTTC. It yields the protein CASTGGAGNYGYTF.

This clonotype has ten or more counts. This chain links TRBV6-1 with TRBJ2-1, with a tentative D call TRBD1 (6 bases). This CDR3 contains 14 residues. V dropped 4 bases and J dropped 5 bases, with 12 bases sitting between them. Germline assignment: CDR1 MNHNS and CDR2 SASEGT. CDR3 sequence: CASSATGGNNEQFF. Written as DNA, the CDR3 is TGTGCCAGCAGTGCTACTGGGGGCAACAATGAGCAGTTCTTC.

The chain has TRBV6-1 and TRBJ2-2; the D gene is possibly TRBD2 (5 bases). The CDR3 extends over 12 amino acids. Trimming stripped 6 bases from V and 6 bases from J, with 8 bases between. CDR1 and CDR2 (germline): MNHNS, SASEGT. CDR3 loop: CASRLAAGELFF. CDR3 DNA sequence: TGTGCCAGCAGGCTAGCTGCCGGGGAGCTGTTTTTT.

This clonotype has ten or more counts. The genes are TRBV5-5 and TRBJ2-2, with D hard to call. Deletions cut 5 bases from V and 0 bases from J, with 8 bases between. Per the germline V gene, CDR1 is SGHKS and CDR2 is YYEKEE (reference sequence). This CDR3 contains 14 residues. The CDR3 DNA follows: TGTGCCAGCAGACCTCGGACGAACACCGGGGAGCTGTTTTTT. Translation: CASRPRTNTGELFF.

The CDR3 sequence: CASSSTGALRRETQYF. The CDR3 coding sequence is TGTGCCAGCAGCTCCACAGGGGCCCTCAGGCGGGAGACCCAGTACTTC. The chain links TRBV7-2 to TRBJ2-5; TRBD1 matches 7 bases. The CDR3 totals 16 residues. Looked up from germline, CDR1 is SGHTA and CDR2 is FQGNSA. V was pared by 4 bases and J by 5 bases, with 13 bases of the junction left unmatched.

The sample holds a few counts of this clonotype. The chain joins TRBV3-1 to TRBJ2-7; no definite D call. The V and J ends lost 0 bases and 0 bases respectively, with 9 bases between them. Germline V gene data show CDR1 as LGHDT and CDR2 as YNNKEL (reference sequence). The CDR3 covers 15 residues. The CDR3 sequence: CASSQDGSHSYEQYF. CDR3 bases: TGTGCCAGCAGCCAAGATGGCAGTCACTCCTACGAGCAGTACTTC.

The DNA of the CDR3 is TGTGCCAGCAGCATGCGGGGCACAGATACGCAGTATTTT. Its translation: CASSMRGTDTQYF. The chain uses TRBV14 and TRBJ2-3, with D possibly being TRBD2 (5 bases). The germline CDR1 and CDR2 sequences are SGHDN and FVKESK. V dropped 5 bases and J dropped 1 base, with 7 bases sitting between them. The CDR3 is 13 amino acids.

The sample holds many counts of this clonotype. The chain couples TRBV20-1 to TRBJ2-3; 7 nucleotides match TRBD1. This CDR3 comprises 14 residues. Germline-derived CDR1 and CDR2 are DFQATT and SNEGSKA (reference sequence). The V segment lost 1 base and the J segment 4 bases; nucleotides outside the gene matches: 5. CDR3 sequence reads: CSARATGNADTQYF. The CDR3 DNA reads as TGCAGTGCTAGAGCGACAGGGAACGCAGATACGCAGTATTTT.

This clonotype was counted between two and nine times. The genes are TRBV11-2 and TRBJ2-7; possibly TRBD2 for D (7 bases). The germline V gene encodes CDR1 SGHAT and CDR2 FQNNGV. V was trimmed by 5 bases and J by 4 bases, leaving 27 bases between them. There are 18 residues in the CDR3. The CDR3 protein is CASSPHFAGAAQGYEQYF. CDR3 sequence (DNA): TGTGCCAGCAGCCCCCACTTTGCGGGGGCTGCTCAAGGTTACGAGCAGTACTTC.

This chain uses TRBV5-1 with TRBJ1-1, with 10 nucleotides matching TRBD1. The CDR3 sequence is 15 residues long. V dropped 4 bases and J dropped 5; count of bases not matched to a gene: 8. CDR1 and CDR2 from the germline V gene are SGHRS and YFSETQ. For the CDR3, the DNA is TGCGCCAGCAGCGTGACAGGGGGCCCGGGGACTGAAGCTTTCTTT. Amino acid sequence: CASSVTGGPGTEAFF.

The CDR3 region has the DNA TGTGCCAGCAGGGGACAGGGTGGGAACACTGAAGCTTTCTTT. It is translated as CASRGQGGNTEAFF. The chain couples TRBV3-1 to TRBJ1-1, with 9 bases matching TRBD1. The V gene end was trimmed by 6 bases and the J gene end by 1 base; junction bases not matched to a gene: 3. The CDR3 consists of 14 residues. CDR1 LGHDT and CDR2 YNNKEL come from the germline V gene (reference sequence).

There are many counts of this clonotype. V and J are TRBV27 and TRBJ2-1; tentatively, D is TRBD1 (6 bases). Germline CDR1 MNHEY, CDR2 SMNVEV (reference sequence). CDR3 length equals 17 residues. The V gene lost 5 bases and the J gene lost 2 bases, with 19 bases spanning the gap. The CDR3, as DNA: TGTGCCAGCAGTCCCACAGGGAACCCTCTCACCTACAATGAGCAGTTCTTC. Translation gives CASSPTGNPLTYNEQFF.

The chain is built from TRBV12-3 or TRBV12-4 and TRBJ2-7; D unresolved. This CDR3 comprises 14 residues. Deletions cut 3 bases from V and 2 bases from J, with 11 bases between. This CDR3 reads CASSLLVAPYEQYF. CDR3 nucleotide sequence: TGTGCCAGCAGTTTGCTGGTAGCCCCCTACGAGCAGTACTTC.

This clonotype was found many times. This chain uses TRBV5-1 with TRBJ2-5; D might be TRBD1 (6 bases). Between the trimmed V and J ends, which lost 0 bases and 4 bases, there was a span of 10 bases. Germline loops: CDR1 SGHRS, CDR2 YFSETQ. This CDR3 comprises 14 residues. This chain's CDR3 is CASSLAQGRETQYF. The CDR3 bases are TGCGCCAGCAGCTTGGCACAGGGAAGAGAGACCCAGTACTTC.

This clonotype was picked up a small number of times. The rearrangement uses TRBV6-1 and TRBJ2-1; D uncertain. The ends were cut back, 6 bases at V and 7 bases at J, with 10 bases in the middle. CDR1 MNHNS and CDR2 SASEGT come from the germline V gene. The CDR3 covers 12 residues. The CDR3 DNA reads TGTGCCAGCAGGGGCGACTGGAATGAGCAGTTCTTC. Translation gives CASRGDWNEQFF.

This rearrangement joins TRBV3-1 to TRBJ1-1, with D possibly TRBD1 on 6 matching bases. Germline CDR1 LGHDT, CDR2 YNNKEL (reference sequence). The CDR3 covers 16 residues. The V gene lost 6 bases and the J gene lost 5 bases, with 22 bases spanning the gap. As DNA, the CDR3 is TGTGCCAGCAGTACAATACAGGGAGGGAGTAAGACTGAAGCTTTCTTT. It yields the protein CASSTIQGGSKTEAFF. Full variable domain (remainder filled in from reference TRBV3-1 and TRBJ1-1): DTAVSQTPKYLVTQMGNDKSIKCEQNLGHDTMYWYKQDSKKFLKIMFSYNNKELIINETVPNRFSPKSPDKAHLNLHINSLELGDSAVYFCASSTIQGGSKTEAFFGQGTRLTVV.

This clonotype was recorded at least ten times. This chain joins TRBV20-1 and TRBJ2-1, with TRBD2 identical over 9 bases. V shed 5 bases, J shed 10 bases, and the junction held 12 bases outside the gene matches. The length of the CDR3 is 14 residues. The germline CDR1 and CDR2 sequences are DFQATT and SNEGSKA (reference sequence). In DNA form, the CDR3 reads TGCAGTGCTGACTCCCCCCGAACTAGCGGGGAGCAGTTCTTC. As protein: CSADSPRTSGEQFF.